This T cell receptor (beta chain) was documented in a study of T cells in women clearing cervical HPV infection (dated by TCRdb to the late 2010s). Regarding the study in general: The cases were under 30 women with histologically confirmed HPV16-related CIN3 or worse, and 2 of these cases were invasive cancers. Controls were 25 to 30 women whose single incident HPV16 infection cleared within 12 months without precancer or cancer developing. Blood from cases was collected at the visit at which the lesion was first identified, whereas blood from controls was collected once infection was no longer detected. For cases, the median interval between lesion detection and blood sampling was roughly 150 days, with an interquartile range of roughly 85 to 220 days. Since HLA typing was available for only a few women, HLA type could not be ruled out as a confounder. This exploratory proof-of-principle case-control study, nested within the Guanacaste HPV Natural History Study in Costa Rica, compared TCR repertoires among women with different cervical HPV16 outcomes. Cases and controls were matched on age within five years and on year of sample collection. A median age of approximately 34 years was observed in cases versus more than 37 in controls, and no significant differences in baseline characteristics were found. In the parent cohort, 10,049 women aged 18 or older were enrolled in Guanacaste, Costa Rica, during about 1993 to 1995 and then followed for under nine years. As quality controls, five blinded duplicates were added to each group, bringing the total to approximately 60 samples made up of some 50 participants and 10 replicates.

The paper as a whole reports these results and caveats: CIN3+ cases had significantly higher TCR repertoire richness than controls across sequencing depths, but evenness did not differ between the groups. Lower TRBV6-7 relative abundance was observed in cases than in controls (around 0.1% versus 0.15%; Bonferroni P = 0.0008). Random forest classifiers that combined richness and V gene abundances separated cases from controls with an estimated AUC of around 0.8. Because the number of T cells in each sample was unknown, differences in richness could reflect differing T-cell content rather than repertoire biology. Whether associations preceded infection or resulted from infection could not be shown with the cross-sectional design, and effector/memory subsets and HPV-specific T cells were not isolated.

V lost 3 bases and J lost 2 bases, and the count of bases not matched to a germline gene is 1. According to the germline V gene, CDR1 reads SGHTA and CDR2 reads FQGNSA. The CDR3 runs 14 amino acids, cysteine and phenylalanine included. The 33 bases shown cover part of the CDR3, and their frame starts at base 1. The immunoSEQ assay used multiplex PCR to amplify TCR beta CDR3 regions from an average of approximately 1,100 ng of genomic DNA per sample. Primer bias was corrected in the assay by using a complete synthetic TCR repertoire to establish an amplification baseline. Amplicons were sequenced on the Illumina platform. In the authors' own workflow: Sequences were error-corrected by clustering with frequency ratios and a modified nearest-neighbor algorithm and were then analyzed in the immunoSEQ Analyzer with IMGT gene definitions. At each rarefaction depth, TCR richness and evenness were averaged across 20 rarefaction repeats, and any sample with fewer sequences than the depth was left out. V, D and J gene relative abundances were compared between groups with Wilcoxon rank sum tests, applying FDR correction. In the blinded duplicates, the intraclass correlation was about 96% for TCR richness and averaged around 78% across 65 to 75 gene segments. Sourced from immuneACCESS, this table was stored by TCRdb with only in-frame sequences that have V and J called. A share of the clones is absent; for the studies checked, an unresolved V gene accounts for under half, and the remainder has no known explanation. V and J calls and clone size are those listed in that table; D and trimming were worked out from the DNA. The table of this sample itemizes about 26,000 clones. The ten largest make up roughly 4% of the sample.

Every participant had a single incident cervical HPV16 infection, and women with prevalent HPV16 infections were excluded. Cervical HPV DNA was detected with MY09/MY11 PCR, and genotyping was done by dot-blot hybridization. Fifteen mL of heparinized blood were centrifuged, and the buffy coat was aliquoted, frozen at -30°C, then stored at -80°C. Genomic DNA was extracted from buffy coat specimens using QIAGEN kits. On this clone itself: The antigen this receptor binds is unknown. The observed sequence ends 3 residues before the CDR3 terminus, with the missing tail filled in from the germline J gene.

This receptor was obtained from a woman aged 18 to 75 with a cervical HPV16 infection that either progressed to CIN3+ or cleared (not recorded which). The sequencing input was blood buffy coat. The chain is made from TRBV7-2 and TRBJ2-5; 9 bases in the middle match TRBD2. The CDR3 has the sequence CASSFGLAQETQYF. CDR3 DNA (partial): TGTGCCAGCAGCTTTGGACTAGCGCAAGAGACC.